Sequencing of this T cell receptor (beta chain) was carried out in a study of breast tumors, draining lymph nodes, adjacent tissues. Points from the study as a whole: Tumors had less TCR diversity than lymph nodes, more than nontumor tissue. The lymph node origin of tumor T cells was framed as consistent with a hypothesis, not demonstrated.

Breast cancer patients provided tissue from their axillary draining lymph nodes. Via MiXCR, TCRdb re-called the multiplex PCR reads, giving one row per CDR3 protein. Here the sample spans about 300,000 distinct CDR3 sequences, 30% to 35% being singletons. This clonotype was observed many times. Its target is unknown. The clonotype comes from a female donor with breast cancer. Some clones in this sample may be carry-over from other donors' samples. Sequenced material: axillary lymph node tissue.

The CDR3 here is CASSRSGSNYGYTF. In nucleotides, the CDR3 is TGTGCCAGCAGCCGGTCAGGATCTAACTATGGCTACACCTTC. The gene calls are TRBV5-5 and TRBJ1-2, with D hard to call. V shed 4 bases and J shed 0 bases, with 10 bases lying between them. This CDR3 is 14 amino acids long. Germline CDR1 SGHKS, CDR2 YYEKEE (reference sequence).